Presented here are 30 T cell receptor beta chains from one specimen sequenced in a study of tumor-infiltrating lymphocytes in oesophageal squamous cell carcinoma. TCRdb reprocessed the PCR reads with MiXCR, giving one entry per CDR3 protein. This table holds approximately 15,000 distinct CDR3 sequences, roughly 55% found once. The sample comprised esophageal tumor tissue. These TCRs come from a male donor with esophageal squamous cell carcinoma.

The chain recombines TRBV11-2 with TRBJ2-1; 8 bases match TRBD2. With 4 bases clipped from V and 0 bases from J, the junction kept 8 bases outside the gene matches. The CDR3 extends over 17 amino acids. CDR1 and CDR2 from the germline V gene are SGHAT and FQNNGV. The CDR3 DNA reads TGTGCCAGCAGCTCACCGGAAACTAGCGGCTCCTACAATGAGCAGTTCTTC. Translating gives CASSSPETSGSYNEQFF.

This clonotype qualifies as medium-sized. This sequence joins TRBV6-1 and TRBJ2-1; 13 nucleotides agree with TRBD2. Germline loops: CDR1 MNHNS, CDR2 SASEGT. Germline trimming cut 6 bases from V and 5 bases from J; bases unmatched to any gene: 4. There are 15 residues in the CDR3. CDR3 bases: TGTGCCAGCAGGCCAGGACTAGCGGGGGACAATGAGCAGTTCTTC. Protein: CASRPGLAGDNEQFF.

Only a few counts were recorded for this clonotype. The DNA for the CDR3 is TGTGCCAGCAGCTTAGACAGAGAAGCTTTCTTT. This codes for CASSLDREAFF. This chain links TRBV7-3 with TRBJ1-1; the D gene is possibly TRBD1 (5 bases). Trimming removed 2 bases at V and 8 bases at J, with 6 bases between. The CDR3 runs 11 residues. Per the germline V gene, CDR1 is SGHTA and CDR2 is FQGTGA.

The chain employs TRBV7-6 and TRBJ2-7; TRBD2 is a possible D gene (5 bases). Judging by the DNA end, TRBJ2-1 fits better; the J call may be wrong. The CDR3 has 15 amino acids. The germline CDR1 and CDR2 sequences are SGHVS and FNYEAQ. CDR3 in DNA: TGTGCCAGCAGCTTCTTCCAGGAGGCTGACAATGAGCAGTTCTTC. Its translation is CASSFFQEADNEQFF.

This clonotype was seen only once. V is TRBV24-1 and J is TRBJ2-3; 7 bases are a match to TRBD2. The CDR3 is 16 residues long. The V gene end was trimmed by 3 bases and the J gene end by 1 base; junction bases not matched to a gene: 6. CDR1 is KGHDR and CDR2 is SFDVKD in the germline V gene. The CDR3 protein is CATSDMTSTGTDTQYF. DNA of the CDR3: TGTGCCACCAGTGATATGACTAGCACGGGCACAGATACGCAGTATTTT.

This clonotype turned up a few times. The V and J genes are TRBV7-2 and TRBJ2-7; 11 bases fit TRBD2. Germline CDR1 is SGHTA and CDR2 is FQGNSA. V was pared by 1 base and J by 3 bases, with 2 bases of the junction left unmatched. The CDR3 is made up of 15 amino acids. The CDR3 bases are TGTGCCAGCAGCTTAGAACTAGCGGGAGTCTACGAGCAGTACTTC. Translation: CASSLELAGVYEQYF.

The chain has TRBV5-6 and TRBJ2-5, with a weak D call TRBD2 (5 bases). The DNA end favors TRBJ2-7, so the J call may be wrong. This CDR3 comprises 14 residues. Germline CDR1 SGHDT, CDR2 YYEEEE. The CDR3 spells CASSLFGSSYEQYF. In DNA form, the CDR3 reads TGTGCCAGCAGCTTGTTTGGGAGCTCCTACGAGCAGTACTTC.

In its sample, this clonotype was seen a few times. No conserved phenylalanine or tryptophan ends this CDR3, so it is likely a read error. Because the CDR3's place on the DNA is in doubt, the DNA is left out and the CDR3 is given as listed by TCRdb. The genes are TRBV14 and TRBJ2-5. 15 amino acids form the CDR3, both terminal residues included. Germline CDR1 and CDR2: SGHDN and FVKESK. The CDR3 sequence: CASSLQINYGYTFGS.

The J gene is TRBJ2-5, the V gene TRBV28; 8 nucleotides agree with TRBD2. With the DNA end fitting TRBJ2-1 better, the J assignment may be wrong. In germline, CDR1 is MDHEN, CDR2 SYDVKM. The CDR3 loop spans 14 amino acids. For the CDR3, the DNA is TGTGCCAGCACGGGGGGGGGGGCTCGGAATGAGCAGTTCTTC. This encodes CASTGGGARNEQFF.

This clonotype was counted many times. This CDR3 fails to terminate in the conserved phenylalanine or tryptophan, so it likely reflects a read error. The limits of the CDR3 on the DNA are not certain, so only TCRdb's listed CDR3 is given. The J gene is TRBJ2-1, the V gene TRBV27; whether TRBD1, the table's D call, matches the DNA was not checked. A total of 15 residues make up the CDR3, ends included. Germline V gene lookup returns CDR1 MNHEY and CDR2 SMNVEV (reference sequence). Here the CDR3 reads CASSLEGYYGYTFGS.

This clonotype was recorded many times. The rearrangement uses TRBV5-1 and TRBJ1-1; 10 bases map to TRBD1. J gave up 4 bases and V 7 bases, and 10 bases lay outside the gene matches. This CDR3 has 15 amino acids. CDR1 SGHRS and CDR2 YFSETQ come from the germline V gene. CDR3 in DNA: TGCGCCAGCGGACTGCAGGACAGGGGGTCCACTGAAGCTTTCTTT. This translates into CASGLQDRGSTEAFF. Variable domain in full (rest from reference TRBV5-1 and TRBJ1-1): KAGVTQTPRYLIKTRGQQVTLSCSPISGHRSVSWYQQTPGQGLQFLFEYFSETQRNKGNFPGRFSGRQFSNSRSEMNVSTLELGDSALYLCASGLQDRGSTEAFFGQGTRLTVV.

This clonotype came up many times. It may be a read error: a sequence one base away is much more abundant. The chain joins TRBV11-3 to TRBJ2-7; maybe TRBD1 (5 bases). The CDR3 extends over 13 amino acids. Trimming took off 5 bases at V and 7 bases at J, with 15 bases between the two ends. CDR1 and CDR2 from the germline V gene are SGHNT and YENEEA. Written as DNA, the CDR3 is TGTGCCAGCAGCAAAACAGGACACAATGAGCAGTACTTC. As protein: CASSKTGHNEQYF.

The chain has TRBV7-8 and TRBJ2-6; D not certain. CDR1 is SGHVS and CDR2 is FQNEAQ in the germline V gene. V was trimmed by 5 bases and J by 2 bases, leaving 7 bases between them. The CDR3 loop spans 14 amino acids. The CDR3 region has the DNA TGTGCCAGCAGCCCTACGGCTGGGGCCAACGTCCTGACTTTC. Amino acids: CASSPTAGANVLTF.

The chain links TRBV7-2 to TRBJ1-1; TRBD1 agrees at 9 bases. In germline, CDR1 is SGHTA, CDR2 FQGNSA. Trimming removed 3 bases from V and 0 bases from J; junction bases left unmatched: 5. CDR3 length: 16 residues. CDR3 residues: CASSFGGQGLNTEAFF. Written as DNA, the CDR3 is TGTGCCAGCAGCTTCGGGGGACAGGGATTGAACACTGAAGCTTTCTTT.

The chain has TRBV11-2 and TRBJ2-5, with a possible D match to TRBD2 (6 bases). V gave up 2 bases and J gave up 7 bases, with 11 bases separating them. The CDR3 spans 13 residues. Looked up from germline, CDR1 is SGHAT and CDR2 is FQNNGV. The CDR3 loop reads CASSLLRGWTQYF. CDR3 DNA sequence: TGTGCCAGCAGCTTATTGCGGGGCTGGACCCAGTACTTC.

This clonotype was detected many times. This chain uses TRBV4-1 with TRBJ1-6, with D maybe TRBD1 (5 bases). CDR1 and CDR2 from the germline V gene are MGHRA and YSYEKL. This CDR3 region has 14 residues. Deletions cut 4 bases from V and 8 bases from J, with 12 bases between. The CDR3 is CASSPSQGDSPLHF. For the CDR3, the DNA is TGCGCCAGCAGCCCATCCCAGGGTGATTCACCCCTCCACTTT.

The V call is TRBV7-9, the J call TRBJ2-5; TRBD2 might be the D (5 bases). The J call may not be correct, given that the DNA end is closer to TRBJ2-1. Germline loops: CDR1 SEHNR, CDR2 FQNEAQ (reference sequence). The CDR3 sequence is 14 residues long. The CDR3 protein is CASSAPRGGHEQFF. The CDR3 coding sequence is TGTGCCAGCAGCGCCCCTCGGGGTGGCCATGAGCAGTTCTTC.

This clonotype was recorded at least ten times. CDR3 sequence (DNA): TGTGCCAGCAGTTTAGGGGGGCCGAGGGGCGAGCAGTACTTC. As protein: CASSLGGPRGEQYF. The J gene is TRBJ2-7, the V gene TRBV12-3 or TRBV12-4; tentative D call: TRBD1 (6 bases). CDR3 length: 14 residues. V lost 1 base and J lost 6, with 13 bases in between.

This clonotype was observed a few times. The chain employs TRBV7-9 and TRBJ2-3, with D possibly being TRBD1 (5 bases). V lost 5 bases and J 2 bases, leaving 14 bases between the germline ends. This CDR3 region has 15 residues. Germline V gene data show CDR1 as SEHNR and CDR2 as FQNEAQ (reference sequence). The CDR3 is CASSKDAGYTDTQYF. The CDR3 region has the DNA TGTGCCAGCAGCAAAGACGCAGGGTACACAGATACGCAGTATTTT.

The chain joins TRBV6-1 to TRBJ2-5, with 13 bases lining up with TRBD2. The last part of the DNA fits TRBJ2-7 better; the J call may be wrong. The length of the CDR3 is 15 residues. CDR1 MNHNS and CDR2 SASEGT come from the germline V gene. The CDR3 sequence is CASSPRTSGGYEQYF. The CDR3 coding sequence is TGTGCCAGCAGTCCCAGGACTAGCGGGGGCTACGAGCAGTACTTC.

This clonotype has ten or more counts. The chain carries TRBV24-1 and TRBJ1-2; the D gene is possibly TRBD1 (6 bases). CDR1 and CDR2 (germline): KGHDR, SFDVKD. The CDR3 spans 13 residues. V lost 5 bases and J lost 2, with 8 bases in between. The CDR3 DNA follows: TGTGCCACCAGTGTTGACAGGAACTATGGCTACACCTTC. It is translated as CATSVDRNYGYTF.

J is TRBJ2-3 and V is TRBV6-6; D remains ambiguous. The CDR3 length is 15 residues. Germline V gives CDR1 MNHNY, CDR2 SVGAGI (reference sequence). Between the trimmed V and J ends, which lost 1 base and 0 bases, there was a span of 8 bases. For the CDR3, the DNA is TGTGCCAGCAGTTACTATCGTGCTAGCACAGATACGCAGTATTTT. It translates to CASSYYRASTDTQYF.

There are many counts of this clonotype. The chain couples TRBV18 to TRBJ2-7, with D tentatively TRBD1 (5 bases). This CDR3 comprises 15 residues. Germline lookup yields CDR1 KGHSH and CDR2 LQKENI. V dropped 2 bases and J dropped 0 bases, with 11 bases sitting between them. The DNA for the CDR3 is TGTGCCAGCTCACCAGTGAAGGGGAACTCCTACGAGCAGTACTTC. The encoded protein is CASSPVKGNSYEQYF. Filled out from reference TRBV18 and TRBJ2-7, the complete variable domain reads NAGVMQNPRHLVRRRGQEARLRCSPMKGHSHVYWYRQLPEEGLKFMVYLQKENIIDESGMPKERFSAEFPKEGPSILRIQQVVRGDSAAYFCASSPVKGNSYEQYFGPGTRLTVT.

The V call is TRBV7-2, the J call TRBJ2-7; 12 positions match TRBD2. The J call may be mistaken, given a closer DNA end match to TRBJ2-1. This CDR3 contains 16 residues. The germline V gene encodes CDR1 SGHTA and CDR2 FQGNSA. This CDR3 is CASSWLAGGPLNEQFF. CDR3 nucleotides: TGTGCCAGCAGCTGGCTAGCGGGAGGGCCTCTGAATGAGCAGTTCTTC.

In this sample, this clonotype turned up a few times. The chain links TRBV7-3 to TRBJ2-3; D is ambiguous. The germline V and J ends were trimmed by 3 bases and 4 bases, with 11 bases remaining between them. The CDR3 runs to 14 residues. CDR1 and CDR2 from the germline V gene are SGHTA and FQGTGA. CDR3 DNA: TGTGCCAGCAGCTTCGGCCATAACGCAGATACGCAGTATTTT. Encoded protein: CASSFGHNADTQYF. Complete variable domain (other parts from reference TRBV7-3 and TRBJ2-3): GAGVSQTPSNKVTEKGKYVELRCDPISGHTALYWYRQSLGQGPEFLIYFQGTGAADDSGLPNDRFFAVRPEGSVSTLKIQRTERGDSAVYLCASSFGHNADTQYFGPGTRLTVL.

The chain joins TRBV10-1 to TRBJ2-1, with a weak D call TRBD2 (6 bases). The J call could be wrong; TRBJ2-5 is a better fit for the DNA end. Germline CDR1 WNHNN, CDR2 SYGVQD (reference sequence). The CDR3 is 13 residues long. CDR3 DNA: TGCGCCAGCAGTGGATCGGGAGTGGAGACCCAGTACTTC. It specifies CASSGSGVETQYF.

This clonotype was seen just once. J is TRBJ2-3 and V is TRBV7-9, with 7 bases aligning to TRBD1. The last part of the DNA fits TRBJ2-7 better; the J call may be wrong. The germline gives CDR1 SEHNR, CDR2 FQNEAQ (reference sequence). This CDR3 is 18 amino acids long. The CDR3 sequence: CASSSRRGLTGSHYEQYF. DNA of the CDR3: TGTGCCAGCAGTTCCCGCCGAGGACTGACAGGGTCGCACTACGAGCAGTACTTC.

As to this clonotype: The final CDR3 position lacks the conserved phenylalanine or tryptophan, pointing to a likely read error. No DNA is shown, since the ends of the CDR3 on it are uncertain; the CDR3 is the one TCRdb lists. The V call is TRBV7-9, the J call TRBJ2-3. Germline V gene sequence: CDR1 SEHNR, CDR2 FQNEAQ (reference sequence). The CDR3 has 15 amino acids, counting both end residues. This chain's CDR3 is CASSLAGVYGYTFGS.

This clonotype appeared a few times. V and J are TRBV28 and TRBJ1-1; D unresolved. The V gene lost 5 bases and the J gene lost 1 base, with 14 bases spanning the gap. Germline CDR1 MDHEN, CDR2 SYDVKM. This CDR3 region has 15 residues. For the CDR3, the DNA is TGTGCCAGCAGTCCGGGAGATTACACGAACACTGAAGCTTTCTTT. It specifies CASSPGDYTNTEAFF. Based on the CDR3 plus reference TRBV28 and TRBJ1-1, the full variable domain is DVKVTQSSRYLVKRTGEKVFLECVQDMDHENMFWYRQDPGLGLRLIYFSYDVKMKEKGDIPEGYSVSREKKERFSLILESASTNQTSMYLCASSPGDYTNTEAFFGQGTRLTVV.

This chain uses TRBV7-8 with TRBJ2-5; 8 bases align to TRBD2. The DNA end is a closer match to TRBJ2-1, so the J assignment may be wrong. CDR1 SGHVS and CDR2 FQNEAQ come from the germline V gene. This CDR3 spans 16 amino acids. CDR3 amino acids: CASSSQAGVSYNEQFF. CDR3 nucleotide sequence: TGTGCCAGCAGCTCCCAAGCGGGAGTCTCCTACAATGAGCAGTTCTTC.